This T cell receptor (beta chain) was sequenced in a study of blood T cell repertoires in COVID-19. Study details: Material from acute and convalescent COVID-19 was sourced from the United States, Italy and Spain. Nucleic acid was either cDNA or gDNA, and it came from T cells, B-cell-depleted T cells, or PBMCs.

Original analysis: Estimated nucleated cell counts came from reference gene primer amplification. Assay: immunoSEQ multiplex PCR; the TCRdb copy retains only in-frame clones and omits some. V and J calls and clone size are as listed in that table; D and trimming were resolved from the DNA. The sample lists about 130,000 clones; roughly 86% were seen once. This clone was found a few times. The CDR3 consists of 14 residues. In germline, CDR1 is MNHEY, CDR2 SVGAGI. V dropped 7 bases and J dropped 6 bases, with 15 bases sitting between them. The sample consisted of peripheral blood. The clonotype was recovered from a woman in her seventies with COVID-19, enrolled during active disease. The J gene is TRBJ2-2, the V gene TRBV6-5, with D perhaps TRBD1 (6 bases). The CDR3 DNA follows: TGTGCCAGCATAACAAAAACAGGGTCCGGGGAGCTGTTTTTT. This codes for CASITKTGSGELFF.